The source of this T cell receptor beta chain is a study of long-term antiretroviral therapy in people with HIV. General observations from the study: Missing from the dataset were any data on ART adherence, viral resistance or therapy changes.

Samples held 1-10 million cryopreserved PBMC before DNA extraction. V shed 6 bases and J 2 bases; nucleotides not matched to a gene: 14. The germline CDR1 and CDR2 sequences are LNHDA and SQIVND (reference sequence). The CDR3 runs 18 residues. This clone was observed a single time. Its specificity is unknown. It was version v3.0 of the immunoSEQ assay that was run at survey level. The repertoire was sequenced with immunoSEQ multiplex PCR; TCRdb's copy has only in-frame clones and lacks some. The sample records about 23,000 clones, around 81% being singletons. The material was unsorted PBMCs, obtained 1.5 years after starting antiretroviral therapy. This rearrangement joins TRBV19 to TRBJ2-3; TRBD2 matches at 10 bases. This receptor was identified in a man aged 30-40 years with HIV. CDR3 loop: CASSPDLPLAGDTDTQYF. The CDR3 bases are TGTGCCAGTAGCCCCGACCTACCTCTAGCGGGAGACACAGATACGCAGTATTTT.